Listed below are T cell receptor beta chains from one sample, sequenced in a study of technical replicates of blood from several donors. The assay was immunoSEQ multiplex PCR, and TCRdb's table has in-frame clones only and misses some. This table has around 53,000 clones, around 84% appearing once. Sequencing input: PBMCs. These receptors were obtained from a human donor in good health. Some clones in this sample may be carry-over from other donors' samples. CDR3s include the opening cysteine and the closing phenylalanine or tryptophan. The D gene is left open where the match is weak. Clone size is not always given. Where it is, it says once, few, many or a class for expanded clones.

TGTGCCAGCAGGGACTACGTTTTTCTTGGACAGGGTTTGTACGAGCAGTACTTC CASRDYVFLGQGLYEQYF TRBJ2-7 TRBV2 TRBD1 NA
TGTGCCACCAGCGCAAGGACAGGGGGCGCAGATACGCAGTATTTT CATSARTGGADTQYF TRBJ2-3 TRBV15 TRBD1 NA
TGTGCCAGCAGCCCCTCAGGACAGGGGGTATTGTACGAGCAGTACTTC CASSPSGQGVLYEQYF TRBJ2-7 TRBV7-3 TRBD1 NA
TGTGCCAGTAATCAGCCTGGACAACAAAACATTCAGTACTTC CASNQPGQQNIQYF TRBJ2-4 TRBV19 NA few
TGTGCCAGCAGCTTATCATCGAACACCGGGGAGCTGTTTTTT CASSLSSNTGELFF TRBJ2-2 TRBV7-2 NA once
TGCAGCGTTGATGGGGAGGCGGGGGTCGGTTTCGGCTATGGCTACACCTTC CSVDGEAGVGFGYGYTF TRBJ1-2 TRBV29-1 NA NA
TGCGCCAGCAGCTTCGGCGGGGGTTACAATGAGCAGTTCTTC CASSFGGGYNEQFF TRBJ2-1 TRBV5-1 TRBD2 NA
TGTGCCAGCAGCTTCACGGGACTAGCGGGAGAAACATACACCGGGGAGCTGTTTTTT CASSFTGLAGETYTGELFF TRBJ2-2 TRBV13 TRBD2 NA
TGTGCCAGCAGCCGACAGGGGACGGGGGAGCTGTTTTTT CASSRQGTGELFF TRBJ2-2 TRBV5-4 TRBD1 NA
TGTGCCAGCGCGGGGAGGTCTGTGGAGCCCCAGCATTTT CASAGRSVEPQHF TRBJ1-5 TRBV27 NA NA
TGTGCCAGCCTGGCGGGGGAGAATTCACCCCTCCACTTT CASLAGENSPLHF TRBJ1-6 TRBV10-3 NA NA
TGTGCCAGCACCTCTGGGGGACAGGGGGCATATACGCAGTATTTT CASTSGGQGAYTQYF TRBJ2-3 TRBV6-6 TRBD1 NA
TGTGCCAGCAGCTTATCGGGGGGCCTCTCTCTCCGATACTATGGCTACACCTTC CASSLSGGLSLRYYGYTF TRBJ1-2 TRBV7-2 NA NA
TGTGCCAGCGGGAGGGAATTCACAGATACGCAGTATTTT CASGREFTDTQYF TRBJ2-3 TRBV2 TRBD2 NA
TGCGCCAGCAGCCAAAAAACAGATACGCAGTATTTT CASSQKTDTQYF TRBJ2-3 TRBV5-1 NA NA
TGTGCCAGCAGCCCCGGTACTAGCGGGCAAGAGACCCAGTACTTC CASSPGTSGQETQYF TRBJ2-5 TRBV4-2 TRBD2 NA
TGTGCCAGCTCATTCACTAGCGGGAGGGCCTCTTATGAGCAGTTCTTC CASSFTSGRASYEQFF TRBJ2-1 TRBV18 TRBD2 NA
TGTGCCAGCAGCTTAGGGGTGGAGATTGGTACTGAAGCTTTCTTT CASSLGVEIGTEAFF TRBJ1-1 TRBV7-9 NA NA
TGTGCCAGCAGCCAGGGGGCCCTGAATTCACCCCTCCACTTT CASSQGALNSPLHF TRBJ1-6 TRBV14 NA NA
TGTGCCAGCAGACGAGTAGGGGGCAAAAACTATGGCTACACCTTC CASRRVGGKNYGYTF TRBJ1-2 TRBV11-2 TRBD1 NA
TGTGCCAGCAGAGAATTAGAGACTAGCGGGTCTTACAATGAGCAGTTCTTC CASRELETSGSYNEQFF TRBJ2-1 TRBV6-1 TRBD2 NA
TGTGCCAGCAGCTTAGCGGGGACAGGGGGGACTCCTGGAAACACCATATATTTT CASSLAGTGGTPGNTIYF TRBJ1-3 TRBV7-6 TRBD1 NA
TGTGCCAGCAGCTTAGTACGGGCTGGGGCCAACGTCCTGACTTTC CASSLVRAGANVLTF TRBJ2-6 TRBV11-2 NA NA
TGCGCCAGCAGGCAAGGACAGGGCTACGAGCAGTACTTC CASRQGQGYEQYF TRBJ2-7 TRBV10-2 TRBD1 NA
TGTGCCAGCAGTGATAGGTGGAGGGCAGCGGGAGATCGCGAGCAGTACTTC CASSDRWRAAGDREQYF TRBJ2-7 TRBV6-1 TRBD2 NA
TGTGCCAGCAGTTACTCCGGGACTAAAAGCCACGAGCAGTACTTC CASSYSGTKSHEQYF TRBJ2-7 TRBV6-6 TRBD2 NA
TGCGCCAGCAGCTCAACTACAGGGGATACGCAGTATTTT CASSSTTGDTQYF TRBJ2-3 TRBV5-1 NA NA
TGTGCCACCAGCAGAGATTGGGGGACAGCTTACAATGAGCAGTTCTTC CATSRDWGTAYNEQFF TRBJ2-1 TRBV15 TRBD1 NA
TGTGCCAGTAGTACCGGACAGGGCTACACCTTC CASSTGQGYTF TRBJ1-2 TRBV19 NA NA
TGTGCCAGCAGTTTATCCGGGGGGGCTGGTCAGCCCCAGCATTTT CASSLSGGAGQPQHF TRBJ1-5 TRBV27 NA NA
TGTGCCAGCAGGGACAGCGGGAGGGCCTACAATGAGCAGTTCTTC CASRDSGRAYNEQFF TRBJ2-1 TRBV7-9 TRBD2 NA
TGTGCCACCACCTCCCCACAGGGTCAGGAGCAGTACTTC CATTSPQGQEQYF TRBJ2-7 TRBV19 NA NA
TGTGCCAGCAGCGCGGGACAGGGGGCCCCTGGTCCCCAGCATTTT CASSAGQGAPGPQHF TRBJ1-5 TRBV7-2 TRBD1 once
TGCGCCAGCAGCCAGGGACAGTGGAGCGAGCAGTACTTC CASSQGQWSEQYF TRBJ2-7 TRBV4-1 TRBD1 NA
TGTGCCTGGACCGGGGGTACCTACGAGCAGTACTTC CAWTGGTYEQYF TRBJ2-7 TRBV30 NA NA
TGTGCCAGCAGTGATTTCGGGACAGGGGAATTAGAGACCCAGTACTTC CASSDFGTGELETQYF TRBJ2-5 TRBV2 TRBD1 NA
TGTGCCAGCAGCAAGGGACAGGGGAACACTGAAGCTTTCTTT CASSKGQGNTEAFF TRBJ1-1 TRBV11-2 TRBD1 NA
TGCGCCAGCAGTCCAGGGGGAAACACCATATATTTT CASSPGGNTIYF TRBJ1-3 TRBV10-2 NA NA